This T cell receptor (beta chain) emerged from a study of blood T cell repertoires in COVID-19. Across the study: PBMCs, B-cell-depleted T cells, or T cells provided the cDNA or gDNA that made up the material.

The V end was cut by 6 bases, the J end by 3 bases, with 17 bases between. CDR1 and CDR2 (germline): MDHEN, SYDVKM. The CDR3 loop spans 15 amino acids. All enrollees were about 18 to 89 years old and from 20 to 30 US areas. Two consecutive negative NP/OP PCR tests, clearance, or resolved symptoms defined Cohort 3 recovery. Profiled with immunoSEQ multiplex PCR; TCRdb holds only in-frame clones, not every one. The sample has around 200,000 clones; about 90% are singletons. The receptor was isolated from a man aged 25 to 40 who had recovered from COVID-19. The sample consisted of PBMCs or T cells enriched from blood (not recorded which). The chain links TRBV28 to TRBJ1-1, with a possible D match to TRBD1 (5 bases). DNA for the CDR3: TGTGCCAGCAGCCAACTTGGGGCCGGAGACACTGAAGCTTTCTTT. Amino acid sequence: CASSQLGAGDTEAFF.